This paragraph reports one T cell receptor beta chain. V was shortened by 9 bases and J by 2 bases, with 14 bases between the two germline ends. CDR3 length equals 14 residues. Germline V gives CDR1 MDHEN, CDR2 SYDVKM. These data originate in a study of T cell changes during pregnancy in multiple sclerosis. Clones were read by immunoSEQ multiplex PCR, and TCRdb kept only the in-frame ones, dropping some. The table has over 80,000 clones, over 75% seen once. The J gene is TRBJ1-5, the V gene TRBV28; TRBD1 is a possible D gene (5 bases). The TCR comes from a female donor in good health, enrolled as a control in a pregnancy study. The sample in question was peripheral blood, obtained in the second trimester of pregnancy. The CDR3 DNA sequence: TGTGCCAGTAGTGGGGGGGTGCGCAATCAGCCCCAGCATTTT. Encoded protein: CASSGGVRNQPQHF.